What follows are 32 T cell receptor beta chains derived from one specimen sequenced in a study of cytotoxic CD8 clonotypes in ibrutinib-treated CLL (dated by TCRdb to the early 2020s). What the time point label conveys for this sample: about eleven months on ibrutinib. The library was made by the immunoSEQ multiplex PCR assay. What TCRdb holds here is the immuneACCESS table cut down to in-frame rearrangements. Part of the clones is not present; checked against another copy, under half of the missing clones reflect an unresolved V gene, and the others are unexplained. This sample is represented by roughly 200,000 clones; 60% to 80% of them were singletons. The biggest ten clones account for 5.9% of the sample. Source: PBMCs, taken after 12 months of ibrutinib treatment. These receptors all stem from a human donor with chronic lymphocytic leukemia.

This chain links TRBV6-1 with TRBJ1-2; 7 bases align to TRBD1. CDR3 length equals 17 residues. Germline V gene data show CDR1 as MNHNS and CDR2 as SASEGT. Trimming cost V 4 bases and J 0 bases; bases outside gene matches: 11. This chain's CDR3 is CASSGQGSILANYGYTF. CDR3 in DNA: TGTGCCAGCAGTGGACAGGGCAGTATCTTAGCTAACTATGGCTACACCTTC.

This clone was detected a few times. The chain combines TRBV7-6 with TRBJ2-7, with D perhaps matching TRBD1 (6 bases). Germline CDR1 SGHVS, CDR2 FNYEAQ. The CDR3 loop spans 14 amino acids. V lost 4 bases and J 7 bases, leaving 17 bases between the germline ends. The DNA of the CDR3 is TGTGCCAGCAGCTCGGTGGGGCAGGGGCGGGAGCAGTACTTC. This gives the protein CASSSVGQGREQYF.

The chain employs TRBV5-6 and TRBJ2-7; D possibly matches TRBD1 or TRBD2 (5 bases each). V dropped 2 bases and J dropped 7 bases, with 13 bases sitting between them. The CDR3 consists of 13 residues. The germline V gene has CDR1 SGHDT and CDR2 YYEEEE. DNA for the CDR3: TGTGCCAGCAGCTTTGGTAGGGGCGGGGAGCAGTACTTC. Amino acid sequence: CASSFGRGGEQYF.

This clone was counted a single time. This chain uses TRBV5-6 with TRBJ1-1; D uncertain. CDR1 is SGHDT, CDR2 YYEEEE, per germline. With 4 bases removed from V and 2 bases from J, the gap between germline ends came to 18 bases. This CDR3 is built from 16 residues. As DNA, the CDR3 is TGTGCCAGCAGCCCCCGGACTTGGGAAAGAAACACTGAAGCTTTCTTT. Protein product: CASSPRTWERNTEAFF.

The CDR3 loop is CASSRSGLANYGYTF. CDR3 DNA: TGTGCCAGCAGTCGTTCAGGGTTGGCTAACTATGGCTACACCTTC. The rearrangement uses TRBV6-5 and TRBJ1-2; D might be TRBD1 (5 bases). CDR3 length equals 15 residues. Germline CDR1 and CDR2: MNHEY and SVGAGI. Deletions cut 5 bases from V and 0 bases from J, with 13 bases between.

This sequence joins TRBV2 and TRBJ1-6; 10 positions agree with TRBD1. The CDR3 covers 16 residues. Trimming took 7 bases from V and 7 from J; bases not matched to a gene: 10. Germline values: CDR1 SNHLY, CDR2 FYNNEI. DNA of the CDR3: TGTGCCAGCAATTCGGGGACAGGGGCGATCAATTCACCCCTCCACTTT. Protein product: CASNSGTGAINSPLHF.

The rearrangement joins TRBV19 to TRBJ1-5, with 7 bases matching TRBD1. The CDR3 is 14 amino acids. J was trimmed by 11 bases and V by 8 bases; bases with no gene match: 15. Looked up from germline, CDR1 is LNHDA and CDR2 is SQIVND (reference sequence). The CDR3 nucleotides read TGTGCCAGTTCAAACAGGGGCTCCTCTATGTCCCAGCATTTT. Encoded protein: CASSNRGSSMSQHF.

The chain couples TRBV6-5 to TRBJ1-4; TRBD1 is a possible D gene (5 bases). The CDR3 is 16 residues long. Germline V gives CDR1 MNHEY, CDR2 SVGAGI. V lost 0 bases and J 5 bases, leaving 13 bases between the germline ends. CDR3 nucleotides: TGTGCCAGCAGTTACTCCACCGGGGCCAAGAATGAAAAACTGTTTTTT. Amino acid sequence: CASSYSTGAKNEKLFF.

The chain couples TRBV6-5 to TRBJ2-1; no clear D gene. Germline V CDR1 and CDR2: MNHEY, SVGAGI. The CDR3 consists of 12 residues. V lost 6 bases to trimming and J lost 14 bases, with 17 bases between them. CDR3 sequence: CASRNREVGKFF. DNA for the CDR3: TGTGCCAGCAGAAATAGAGAGGTGGGAAAGTTCTTC.

The rearrangement joins TRBV11-2 to TRBJ2-7; D uncertain. V was shortened by 1 base and J by 2 bases, with 9 bases between the two germline ends. From germline, CDR1 is SGHAT and CDR2 FQNNGV. This CDR3 region has 14 residues. CDR3: CASSLGLGTYEQYF. CDR3 sequence (DNA): TGTGCCAGCAGCTTAGGCCTGGGAACCTACGAGCAGTACTTC.

The chain couples TRBV15 to TRBJ2-7; D not certain. CDR3 length equals 13 residues. CDR1 is LNHNV and CDR2 is YYDKDF in the germline V gene (reference sequence). Trimming pared 4 bases from V and 6 bases from J, leaving 13 bases between. The CDR3 sequence is CATSMYSLAEQYF. The CDR3 DNA is TGTGCCACCAGCATGTACTCACTGGCCGAGCAGTACTTC.

The rearrangement uses TRBV29-1 and TRBJ2-7; D is ambiguous. The CDR3 sequence is 10 residues long. From germline, CDR1 is SQVTM and CDR2 ANQGSEA. V lost 5 bases and J lost 5, with 7 bases in between. CDR3 DNA sequence: TGCAGCGTTTGGGAAAACGAGCAGTACTTC. Amino acid sequence: CSVWENEQYF.

This clone was observed a single time. The rearrangement links TRBV29-1 to TRBJ1-1; TRBD1 is a possible D gene (6 bases). V was shortened by 6 bases and J by 4 bases, with 15 bases between the two germline ends. Germline CDR1 is SQVTM and CDR2 is ANQGSEA. The length of the CDR3 is 13 residues. The CDR3 DNA is TGCAGCGTAGTACGGGGGGCGAGCACTGAAGCTTTCTTT. Translation: CSVVRGASTEAFF.

This sequence joins TRBV7-6 and TRBJ2-3; tentatively, D is TRBD2 (5 bases). The germline CDR1 and CDR2 sequences are SGHVS and FNYEAQ. V was shortened by 1 base and J by 5 bases, with 16 bases between the two germline ends. This CDR3 comprises 16 residues. This CDR3 reads CASSLGSGFGQDTQYF. The CDR3, as DNA: TGTGCCAGCAGCTTAGGCTCGGGATTTGGCCAAGATACGCAGTATTTT.

The chain links TRBV6-4 to TRBJ1-5; possible D gene TRBD1, 5 bases. V was clipped by 4 bases and J by 2 bases, with 9 bases between them. The CDR3 spans 14 residues. Germline CDR1 is MRHNA and CDR2 is SNTAGT. CDR3 in DNA: TGTGCCAGCAGTGCGGCGGGGGGCAATCAGCCCCAGCATTTT. It specifies CASSAAGGNQPQHF.

The CDR3 DNA is TGTGCCTGGAGGGTCACATCAGGGACTGAAGCTTTCTTT. Translating it yields CAWRVTSGTEAFF. The genes are TRBV30 and TRBJ1-1; the D gene is possibly TRBD1 (5 bases). Deletions cut 3 bases from V and 5 bases from J, with 13 bases between. The CDR3 extends over 13 amino acids. Germline values: CDR1 GTSNPN, CDR2 SVGIG (reference sequence).

This chain links TRBV7-8 with TRBJ1-1; D call uncertain. V gave up 5 bases and J gave up 7 bases, with 11 bases separating them. The CDR3 covers 12 residues. Germline V gives CDR1 SGHVS, CDR2 FQNEAQ. CDR3 sequence: CASSRLTSEAFF. CDR3 DNA: TGTGCCAGCAGCCGACTAACAAGTGAAGCTTTCTTT. The complete variable domain, with remaining parts taken from reference TRBV7-8 and TRBJ1-1, reads GAGVSQSPRYKVAKRGQDVALRCDPISGHVSLFWYQQALGQGPEFLTYFQNEAQLDKSGLPSDRFFAERPEGSVSTLKIQRTQQEDSAVYLCASSRLTSEAFFGQGTRLTVV.

This clone was seen only a few times. The chain joins TRBV11-2 to TRBJ2-7; a weak D match, TRBD1 (5 bases). Trimming took off 2 bases at V and 3 bases at J, with 8 bases between the two ends. Per germline, CDR1 SGHAT and CDR2 FQNNGV. This CDR3 is 13 amino acids long. This CDR3 is CASSLLQGYEQYF. The CDR3 nucleotides are TGTGCCAGCAGCTTACTGCAGGGCTACGAGCAGTACTTC.

The genes are TRBV7-2 and TRBJ1-1; D may be TRBD1 (6 bases). Germline V lookup: CDR1 SGHTA, CDR2 FQGNSA. The length of the CDR3 is 15 residues. V gave up 5 bases and J gave up 5 bases, with 18 bases separating them. The CDR3 DNA reads as TGTGCCAGCAGCCCACCCGCTCGGGGGGCTACTGAAGCTTTCTTT. Amino acid sequence: CASSPPARGATEAFF.

The chain recombines TRBV7-8 with TRBJ2-3; TRBD1 is a possible D gene (5 bases). The germline V gene has CDR1 SGHVS and CDR2 FQNEAQ. V was cut by 5 bases and J by 3 bases, with 18 bases left in between. This CDR3 comprises 16 residues. The CDR3 spells CASSVRQGIGTDTQYF. The CDR3 DNA follows: TGTGCCAGCAGCGTACGCCAGGGTATTGGTACAGATACGCAGTATTTT.

The chain has TRBV7-3 and TRBJ2-1; D could derive from TRBD1 or TRBD2 (5 bases each). Per the germline V gene, CDR1 is SGHTA and CDR2 is FQGTGA. The CDR3 consists of 15 residues. Deletions cut 0 bases from V and 7 bases from J, with 13 bases between. CDR3 residues: CASSLTGGSGNEQFF. The CDR3 nucleotides read TGTGCCAGCAGCTTAACAGGCGGGTCAGGGAATGAGCAGTTCTTC.

The rearrangement links TRBV29-1 to TRBJ2-7; 11 nucleotides line up with TRBD1. V shed 7 bases and J 3 bases; nucleotides not matched to a gene: 11. CDR1 and CDR2 (germline): SQVTM, ANQGSEA. The CDR3 loop spans 15 amino acids. CDR3 amino acids: CSARTGGTGGYEQYF. The DNA for the CDR3 is TGCAGCGCCCGGACTGGAGGGACAGGGGGCTACGAGCAGTACTTC.

V gene TRBV15 combines with J gene TRBJ2-1, with a weak D call TRBD1 (6 bases). CDR1 and CDR2 (germline): LNHNV, YYDKDF (reference sequence). Deletions cut 6 bases from V and 9 bases from J, with 15 bases between. The CDR3 sequence is 13 residues long. The CDR3 DNA sequence: TGTGCCACCAGTGGGCAGGGGAAGGGTGAGCAGTTCTTC. The encoded protein is CATSGQGKGEQFF.

This rearrangement joins TRBV6-5 to TRBJ2-3; no reliable D call. Germline V gene data show CDR1 as MNHEY and CDR2 as SVGAGI. This CDR3 is built from 14 residues. The V gene lost 7 bases and the J gene lost 0 bases, with 11 bases spanning the gap. As DNA, the CDR3 is TGTGCCAGCAAGTCTGCGCCTAGCACAGATACGCAGTATTTT. This translates into CASKSAPSTDTQYF.

This chain links TRBV9 with TRBJ1-1; 9 positions agree with TRBD1. The CDR3 extends over 14 amino acids. Germline assignment: CDR1 SGDLS and CDR2 YYNGEE. V lost 4 bases to trimming and J lost 2 bases; unmatched junction nucleotides: 3. The CDR3 DNA follows: TGTGCCAGCAGCACGACAGGGGGAAACACTGAAGCTTTCTTT. As protein: CASSTTGGNTEAFF.

The V gene is TRBV9, the J gene TRBJ2-2, with D uncertain. Looked up from germline, CDR1 is SGDLS and CDR2 is YYNGEE. Trimming cost V 0 bases and J 4 bases, with 10 bases left between them. The CDR3 consists of 15 residues. CDR3 in amino acids: CASSVDRVATGELFF. Here the CDR3 DNA reads TGTGCCAGCAGCGTAGACCGCGTCGCCACCGGGGAGCTGTTTTTT.

This clone occurred a few times. V is TRBV29-1 and J is TRBJ2-5, with TRBD1 matching 7 bases. CDR1 and CDR2 (germline): SQVTM, ANQGSEA. The CDR3 runs to 11 residues. V dropped 7 bases and J dropped 5; count of bases not matched to a gene: 4. Here the CDR3 DNA reads TGCAGCGAGGGGGCATTGGAGACCCAGTACTTC. Its translation is CSEGALETQYF.

This sequence joins TRBV18 and TRBJ2-7; 10 bases line up with TRBD2. The ends lost 2 bases at V and 3 bases at J; junction bases unmatched: 7. This CDR3 is 16 amino acids long. CDR1 KGHSH and CDR2 LQKENI come from the germline V gene. CDR3 sequence reads: CASSPYASGRYYEQYF. CDR3 coding DNA: TGTGCCAGCTCACCATATGCTAGCGGGAGATACTACGAGCAGTACTTC.

The chain combines TRBV4-3 with TRBJ2-1; 7 bases line up with TRBD2. Per the germline V gene, CDR1 is LGHNA and CDR2 is YSLEER. The CDR3 length is 16 residues. The ends lost 4 bases at V and 5 bases at J; junction bases unmatched: 11. CDR3 loop: CASSPFLSGINNEQFF. CDR3 coding DNA: TGCGCCAGCAGCCCTTTTCTCAGCGGGATTAACAATGAGCAGTTCTTC.

This clone was counted between two and nine times. V usage is TRBV11-1 and J usage is TRBJ2-1; 14 bases are shared with TRBD2. From germline, CDR1 is SGHAT and CDR2 FQDESV (reference sequence). The ends lost 1 base at V and 12 bases at J; junction bases unmatched: 8. The CDR3 is 16 residues long. The DNA of the CDR3 is TGTGCCAGCAGCTTAGAGGGACTAGCGGGAGTTTTTGGGCAGTTCTTC. This encodes CASSLEGLAGVFGQFF.

The chain carries TRBV2 and TRBJ1-2, with a possible D match to TRBD1 (6 bases). The V and J ends lost 2 bases and 3 bases respectively, with 13 bases between them. The CDR3 has 15 amino acids. Germline CDR1 SNHLY, CDR2 FYNNEI. CDR3 amino acids: CASSESPTGHYGYTF. The CDR3 DNA reads as TGTGCCAGCAGTGAATCCCCGACAGGCCACTATGGCTACACCTTC.

The V and J genes are TRBV25-1 and TRBJ1-2, with TRBD1 matching over 7 bases. CDR1 is MGHDK and CDR2 is SYGVNS in the germline V gene. The CDR3 has 14 residues. V lost 6 bases to trimming and J lost 4 bases; unmatched junction nucleotides: 8. The CDR3 sequence: CASRSRDSIYGYTF. The CDR3 coding sequence is TGTGCCAGCAGATCCCGGGACAGCATCTATGGCTACACCTTC.